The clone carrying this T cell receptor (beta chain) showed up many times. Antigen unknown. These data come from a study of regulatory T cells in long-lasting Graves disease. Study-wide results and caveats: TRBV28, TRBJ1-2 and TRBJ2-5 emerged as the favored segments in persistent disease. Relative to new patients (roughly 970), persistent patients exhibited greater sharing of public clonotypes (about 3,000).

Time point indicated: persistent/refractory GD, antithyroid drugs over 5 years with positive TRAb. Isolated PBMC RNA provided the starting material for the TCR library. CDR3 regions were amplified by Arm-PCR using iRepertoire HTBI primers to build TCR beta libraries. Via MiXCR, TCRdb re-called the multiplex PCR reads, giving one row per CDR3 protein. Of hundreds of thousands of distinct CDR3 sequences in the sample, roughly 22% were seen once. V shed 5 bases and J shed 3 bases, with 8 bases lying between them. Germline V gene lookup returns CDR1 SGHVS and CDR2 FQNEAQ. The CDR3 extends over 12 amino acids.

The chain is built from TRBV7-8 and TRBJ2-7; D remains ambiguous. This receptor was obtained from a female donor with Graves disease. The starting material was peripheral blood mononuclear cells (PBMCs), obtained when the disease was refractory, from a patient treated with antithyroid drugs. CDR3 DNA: TGTGCCAGCAGCGACCCTTTCTACGAGCAGTACTTC. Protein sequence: CASSDPFYEQYF.